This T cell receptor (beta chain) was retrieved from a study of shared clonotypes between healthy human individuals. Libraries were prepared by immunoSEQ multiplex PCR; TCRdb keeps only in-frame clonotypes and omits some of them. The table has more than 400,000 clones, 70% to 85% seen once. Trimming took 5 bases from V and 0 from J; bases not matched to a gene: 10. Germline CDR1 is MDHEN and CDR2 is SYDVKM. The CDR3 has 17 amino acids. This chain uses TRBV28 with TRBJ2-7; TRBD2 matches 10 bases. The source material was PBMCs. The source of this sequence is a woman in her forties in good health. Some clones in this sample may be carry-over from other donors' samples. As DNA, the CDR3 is TGTGCCAGCAGTATACTAACCGGGACTAGCGACTCCTACGAGCAGTACTTC. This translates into CASSILTGTSDSYEQYF. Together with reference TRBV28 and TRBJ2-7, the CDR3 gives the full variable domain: DVKVTQSSRYLVKRTGEKVFLECVQDMDHENMFWYRQDPGLGLRLIYFSYDVKMKEKGDIPEGYSVSREKKERFSLILESASTNQTSMYLCASSILTGTSDSYEQYFGPGTRLTVT.